Below are 19 T cell receptor beta chains sequenced from a single sample in a study of memory CD4+ T cells and cytomegalovirus serostatus. The sort gate was single viable CD3+CD4+CD8-CD45RO+ cells for memory CD4+ T cells. Produced via immunoSEQ multiplex PCR; TCRdb's table is partial and in-frame only. The profile covers about 50,000 clones, with about four fifths appearing a single time and around 0.63% taken by the ten largest. Sequencing input: memory CD4+ T cells from blood. The receptors were gathered from an adult in good health and CMV-seronegative.

The count of this clone is one. The chain links TRBV19 to TRBJ2-7; no reliable D call. Germline V gene data show CDR1 as LNHDA and CDR2 as SQIVND (reference sequence). V was shortened by 5 bases and J by 1 base, with 9 bases between the two germline ends. The CDR3 runs 13 residues. CDR3 region: CASSLAVSYEQYF. For the CDR3, the DNA is TGTGCCAGTAGTCTGGCGGTTTCCTACGAGCAGTACTTC.

V gene TRBV5-1 combines with J gene TRBJ1-1, with 8 bases that match TRBD1. The CDR3 consists of 16 residues. V was pared by 0 bases and J by 3 bases, with 7 bases of the junction left unmatched. The germline V gene encodes CDR1 SGHRS and CDR2 YFSETQ. The CDR3 loop is CASSLEYQGADTEAFF. The DNA of the CDR3 is TGCGCCAGCAGCTTGGAATATCAGGGGGCGGACACTGAAGCTTTCTTT.

In this sample, this clone turned up a few times. The CDR3 is CASTPSGGNTEAFF. CDR3 coding DNA: TGCGCCAGCACCCCGTCGGGAGGGAACACTGAAGCTTTCTTT. The gene calls are TRBV5-1 and TRBJ1-1; D is unresolved. Trimming took off 6 bases at V and 1 base at J, with 13 bases between the two ends. Germline values: CDR1 SGHRS, CDR2 YFSETQ. The CDR3 has 14 amino acids.

J is TRBJ2-5 and V is TRBV7-2; 12 nucleotides match TRBD2. Germline-derived CDR1 and CDR2 are SGHTA and FQGNSA. V lost 3 bases, J lost 3 bases, and 11 bases stayed unmatched. The CDR3 extends over 18 amino acids. CDR3 DNA sequence: TGTGCCAGCAGCTTGGGTGGGGTATGGACTAGCGGGGAAGAGACCCAGTACTTC. As protein: CASSLGGVWTSGEETQYF.

The chain is built from TRBV6-6 and TRBJ1-1; possibly TRBD1 for D (6 bases). The CDR3 extends over 14 amino acids. CDR1 and CDR2 (germline): MNHNY, SVGAGI (reference sequence). V lost 8 bases and J 2 bases, leaving 15 bases between the germline ends. CDR3 in amino acids: CASQGRVPNTEAFF. The CDR3 region has the DNA TGTGCCAGCCAGGGGAGGGTACCTAACACTGAAGCTTTCTTT.

V and J are TRBV7-2 and TRBJ2-1; TRBD1 agrees at 10 bases. V lost 1 base to trimming and J lost 5 bases; unmatched junction nucleotides: 5. This CDR3 is 16 amino acids long. The germline V gene encodes CDR1 SGHTA and CDR2 FQGNSA. The CDR3 is CASSLVVGQGNNEQFF. CDR3 nucleotide sequence: TGTGCCAGCAGCTTAGTGGTGGGACAGGGGAACAATGAGCAGTTCTTC.

The chain has TRBV29-1 and TRBJ2-1; TRBD2 agrees at 13 bases. Germline assignment: CDR1 SQVTM and CDR2 ANQGSEA. The CDR3 has 17 amino acids. After removal of 6 bases from V and 0 bases from J, the junction contained 8 bases not matched to a gene. DNA of the CDR3: TGCAGCGTGGGCGGGACTAGCGGGAAGAGCTCCTACAATGAGCAGTTCTTC. This translates into CSVGGTSGKSSYNEQFF.

V and J are TRBV28 and TRBJ2-5; D is uncertain. Germline-derived CDR1 and CDR2 are MDHEN and SYDVKM. Trimming removed 3 bases at V and 1 base at J, with 18 bases between. This CDR3 region has 17 residues. The DNA for the CDR3 is TGTGCCAGCAGTTTGTCAGGTTTATGGGTTGCCCAAGAGACCCAGTACTTC. Translation gives CASSLSGLWVAQETQYF.

V usage is TRBV4-2 and J usage is TRBJ2-3; 8 bases agree with TRBD2. V lost 0 bases and J lost 1; bases outside the gene matches: 3. This CDR3 is built from 16 residues. CDR1 and CDR2 (germline): LGHNA, YNFKEQ. The CDR3 reads CASSQESRGGTDTQYF. The CDR3 DNA reads TGTGCCAGCAGCCAAGAATCGCGGGGGGGCACAGATACGCAGTATTTT.

This chain uses TRBV2 with TRBJ1-1, with D possibly being TRBD1 (6 bases). V gave up 3 bases and J gave up 1 base, with 9 bases separating them. The germline CDR1 and CDR2 sequences are SNHLY and FYNNEI. This CDR3 has 14 amino acids. CDR3 in DNA: TGTGCCAGCAGTGAGCTGACAGGGAACACTGAAGCTTTCTTT. It codes for CASSELTGNTEAFF.

The table lists this clone with a few counts. For the CDR3, the DNA is TGTGCCAGCAGCAAATCCTTTGGGACAGAAGGGAATGAGCAGTTCTTC. It is translated as CASSKSFGTEGNEQFF. The chain links TRBV4-2 to TRBJ2-1; 7 positions match TRBD1. Germline CDR1 and CDR2: LGHNA and YNFKEQ. The CDR3 has 16 amino acids. Losses at the gene ends were 5 bases for V and 7 bases for J; bases not matched to a gene: 14.

CDR3 region: CASTTGEGTEAFF. CDR3 in DNA: TGTGCCAGCACGACAGGGGAGGGAACTGAAGCTTTCTTT. The chain carries TRBV28 and TRBJ1-1, with TRBD1 matching over 8 bases. V shed 7 bases, J shed 5 bases, and the junction held 6 bases outside the gene matches. The V gene's germline CDR1 is MDHEN and CDR2 SYDVKM. CDR3 length equals 13 residues.

The rearrangement uses TRBV18 and TRBJ2-4, with TRBD2 as a possible D gene (6 bases). Germline V gene sequence: CDR1 KGHSH, CDR2 LQKENI. This CDR3 region has 15 residues. Trimming removed 6 bases from V and 0 bases from J, with 12 bases in between. CDR3 in amino acids: CASSRDGTAKNIQYF. For the CDR3, the DNA is TGTGCCAGCTCGCGGGACGGCACAGCCAAAAACATTCAGTACTTC.

CDR3 in DNA: TGTGCCAGCTCACCTCGGCAGGGTAGTGTGGCGAACACCGGGGAGCTGTTTTTT. Encoded protein: CASSPRQGSVANTGELFF. V usage is TRBV18 and J usage is TRBJ2-2; D is possibly TRBD1 (5 bases). The V and J ends lost 3 bases and 0 bases respectively, with 17 bases between them. CDR1 and CDR2 (germline): KGHSH, LQKENI. This CDR3 region has 18 residues. The whole variable domain, remainder taken from reference TRBV18 and TRBJ2-2, is NAGVMQNPRHLVRRRGQEARLRCSPMKGHSHVYWYRQLPEEGLKFMVYLQKENIIDESGMPKERFSAEFPKEGPSILRIQQVVRGDSAAYFCASSPRQGSVANTGELFFGEGSRLTVL.

The chain employs TRBV5-5 and TRBJ1-2; 11 nucleotides agree with TRBD1. The CDR3 extends over 15 amino acids. Germline assignment: CDR1 SGHKS and CDR2 YYEKEE (reference sequence). The V and J ends lost 4 bases and 4 bases, in that order; junction bases with no gene match: 6. CDR3 nucleotides: TGTGCCAGCAGCCCCCGGACAGGGGGCATCTATGGCTACACCTTC. Its protein is CASSPRTGGIYGYTF.

The CDR3 coding sequence is TGTGCCAGCAGCCCCGCCCGCGGGGGGTTCACAGATACGCAGTATTTT. This translates into CASSPARGGFTDTQYF. The chain employs TRBV4-2 and TRBJ2-3; 8 bases are a match to TRBD2. CDR1 is LGHNA, CDR2 YNFKEQ, per germline. V shed 4 bases, J shed 2 bases, and the junction held 8 bases outside the gene matches. There are 16 residues in the CDR3.

The V gene is TRBV25-1, the J gene TRBJ1-5, with TRBD1 as a possible D gene (5 bases). Germline V gene data show CDR1 as MGHDK and CDR2 as SYGVNS. The CDR3 contains 12 residues. Trimming cost V 1 base and J 9 bases, with 7 bases left between them. CDR3 region: CASSEWQGPQHF. The CDR3 DNA reads TGTGCCAGCAGTGAATGGCAGGGGCCCCAGCATTTT.

In DNA form, the CDR3 reads TGTGCCAGCAGCAATCAGGGGGGCGAGCAGTACTTC. It yields the protein CASSNQGGEQYF. The chain carries TRBV14 and TRBJ2-7; D perhaps matches TRBD1 (7 bases). The CDR3 sequence is 12 residues long. CDR1 and CDR2 (germline): SGHDN, FVKESK. V lost 5 bases and J 6 bases, leaving 11 bases between the germline ends.

The CDR3 nucleotides read TGTGCCAGCAGCTTTCGAGGGGGGCACTCCTACGAGCAGTACTTC. This translates into CASSFRGGHSYEQYF. The V gene is TRBV7-8, the J gene TRBJ2-7; the D gene could be TRBD1 or TRBD2 (6 bases each). Per the germline V gene, CDR1 is SGHVS and CDR2 is FQNEAQ. This CDR3 is 15 amino acids long. Trimming pared 3 bases from V and 0 bases from J, leaving 12 bases between.